This T cell receptor (beta chain) was sequenced for a study of cytomegalovirus exposure and HLA in healthy donors (dated by TCRdb to 2016 to 2017). About the full investigation: According to an earlier analysis of 550 to 750 of the donors, about 179 million T cells yielded 117 million unique TCR beta sequences and 276 Gb of sequence data. Typing coverage varied by locus: roughly 629-640 donors for A, B, C, DRB1 and DQB1; around 560 for DQA1; about 600 for DPA1; around 450 for DPB1. The later analysis used no new phenotypic data to find candidate immune exposures, relying instead on TCR beta sequences and their occurrence across donors. To predict cytomegalovirus infection status, the study combined high-throughput TCR immunosequencing, statistical association of individual TCRs with disease status, and machine learning. Class I and class II HLA loci were covered by the typing at four-digit resolution. The genetic ancestry cluster associated with self-reported Caucasian donors included 81% of the approximately 430 genotyped donors. Among 300 to 500 genotyped donors of the cohort, an average of approximately 240,000 unique TCR beta nucleotide sequences was sequenced per donor, of which about 19% were non-productive. A separate validation cohort of roughly 130 different subjects was used in addition to the roughly 670-subject first cohort. In a later analysis, previously published TCR beta repertoires from fewer than 750 donors were re-analyzed and high-resolution HLA genotyping was added so that TCR occurrence patterns could be studied. All discovery cohort repertoires had been generated using a single sequencing platform. Alongside the repertoire data, information on donor age, sex, ethnicity and CMV serostatus was compiled. Genome-wide SNP genotypes for about 65% of the 666 donors were used in a later genetic analysis, which treated that subset as a discovery cohort. The study used immunosequencing to profile the T cell repertoires of approximately 640 subjects and linked those repertoires to cytomegalovirus serostatus. Four to six DR-DQ haplotypes were handled as single units for association and clustering, since linkage in the cohort was strong. An early release that covered about 600 HLA-typed donors contained approximately 300 gigabases of sequencing data and roughly 84 million unique TCR sequences. An earlier analysis of 500 to 750 of the donors applied high-throughput TCR beta sequencing to assess whether each TCR beta V gene segment acted as functional or pseudogenic. The aim of the study was to test whether cataloging public T cell receptors could identify signatures of past pathogen exposure. The paper as a whole reports these results and caveats: Presence/absence analyses assumed roughly uniform sequencing depth across donors, an assumption that may not hold. The study listed 150 to 200 TCR beta chains as associated with cytomegalovirus. Correlated functional status among segregating V segments might be attributable to linkage disequilibrium, but an unknown experimental factor could not be ruled out. In this cohort, only TCR beta chains were sequenced, and detectable features were limited by the absence of alpha or paired-chain data. An association between a missense DCLRE1C variant and V-gene and J-gene trimming of TCR beta chains was found in a later genetic analysis and replicated in an independent cohort. In a later analysis, most CMV-associated TCR beta chains were found to appear HLA-restricted, with HLA associations seemingly driven largely by CMV exposure. In a later analysis, several top co-occurrence clusters were reported to appear linked to parvovirus B19, influenza, CMV and Epstein-Barr virus. The earlier analysis of 587 of the donors excluded seventeen rarely observed V segments, including chromosome 9 orphons, because counts were too low. A further reported finding was that TCR beta sequences accurately predicted the HLA-A and HLA-B alleles for most subjects in the first cohort. In a later analysis, TCR association rates were found to vary across HLA loci, with the most associated TCRs seen for DRB1 alleles and the fewest for HLA-C alleles. In vitro tests confirmed that a few of the cytomegalovirus-associated TCR beta chains recognize cytomegalovirus antigens. When HLA alleles, especially DR and DQ, strongly co-occurred, attributing TCR associations to individual alleles was difficult. A later genetic analysis reported fewer N-insertions in productive TCRs among donors in an Asian-associated ancestry cluster than the roughly 670-donor mean. The sequencing pipeline was judged likely to have produced a cluster of highly shared sequence variants as a technical artifact. Most TCR sequences were seen in very few donors, while some public TCRs were found in many individuals. CMV serostatus was the only immune exposure information available for the cohort. Cytomegalovirus status was reported to be diagnosed by the classifier with high specificity and sensitivity in both the original and validation cohorts. An earlier analysis of 450 to 750 of the donors showed that most TCR beta V segments appeared in productive rearrangements either about 90% or about 30% of the time, which broadly matched IMGT annotations. Some IMGT-functional V segments, including TRBV6-2 and TRBV6-3, could not be told apart with the 87-base-pair reads, so those segments were excluded. Because HLA typing was missing for some donors at each locus, association tests included only the typed subset. Specific HLA alleles were associated with 16,951 TCR beta sequences at a false discovery rate of 0.05 in a later analysis. Compared with equally common non-associated chains, HLA-associated TCR beta chains in a later analysis were more clonally expanded and had lower generation probabilities. The authors suggested that the approach could potentially be generalized to other disease states and immunological phenotypes.

The receptor library was made with the immunoSEQ multiplex PCR assay. The multiplex PCR relied on a mix of 60 forward primers for TCR Vbeta segments and 13 reverse primers for TCR Jbeta segments. The CDR3 region of rearranged TCR beta genes was amplified from genomic DNA by a multiplex PCR assay. The amplified TCR beta libraries were sequenced on the Illumina HiSeq System as 87-base-pair reads. The original methods were these. A later analysis tallied 70 million to 100 million unique TCR beta chains across the 666 repertoires, and about 12 million of those chains were shared by two or more donors. To remove PCR and sequencing errors, raw reads were error-corrected and collapsed into unique sequences using a nearest-neighbor algorithm that merged closely related sequences. CDR3 sequences were aligned to IMGT reference sequences to assign V, D and J gene segments. Each retained sequence needed at least a six-nucleotide match to both a V gene segment and a J gene segment. A rearrangement counted as productive if the CDR3 had no stop codons and remained in frame with V and J, and every other rearrangement counted as non-productive. Following IMGT convention, CDR3 was defined as the stretch from the second conserved V-encoded cysteine up to the conserved J-encoded phenylalanine. The earlier analysis of roughly 590 of the donors excluded any sequence lacking an unambiguous match to a single V gene segment. In an earlier analysis of a few hundred of the donors, V segments were called functional above 56.7% productive rearrangements and were called segregating when the between-donor standard deviation exceeded 5%. A statistical classification framework was built to diagnose cytomegalovirus status from the catalog of TCR beta chain sequences. In a later analysis, V and J genes were assigned by comparing TCR nucleotide sequences against IMGT/GENE-DB human TR gene sequences. A later analysis assigned CDR3 sequences and most-parsimonious VDJ recombination scenarios with the TCRdist pipeline. In a later analysis, each TCR beta chain was defined by its CDR3 amino acid sequence together with its V-gene family, and reads without a unique V-gene family were excluded. In a later analysis, several hundred highly shared, low-generation-probability nucleotide sequences were removed to address suspected cross-contamination and a sequencing artifact. A later analysis calculated a clonal expansion index for each public chain from normalized within-repertoire ranks of inferred template counts. Generation probabilities in a later analysis came from a VDJ recombination model fitted to out-of-frame rearrangements, and those results were checked against IGoR. In a later analysis, hypergeometric tests were used to score TCR-TCR, TCR-HLA and TCR-CMV co-occurrence, with a repertoire-size bias correction applied to TCR pairs. False discovery rates were estimated in a later analysis by permuting HLA or CMV assignments 20 times. In a later analysis, co-occurring TCRs were grouped using DBSCAN, with TCRdist sequence similarity added in when clustering inside HLA-allele-positive subsets. Repertoires with fewer than 30,000 or more than 120,000 public chains were left out of co-occurrence clustering, as were a few repertoires with anomalous nucleotide sharing. Held by TCRdb, this immuneACCESS table contains in-frame sequences only and omits some clones. Under half of the omission traces to an unresolved V gene where checked; the cause of the rest is unknown. V, J and clone size were drawn from that table, and D and trimming were deduced from the DNA. The sample has about 130,000 clones on record, 65% to 90% of them singletons. The top ten clones comprise almost 3% of the sample.

In total, approximately 700 healthy bone marrow donors made up the cohort. All cohort members were sampled while nominally healthy, although unrecorded immune exposures were likely present. The donor tested CMV seropositive and was one of the 289 seropositive cohort members. Every donor gave a peripheral blood sample, and the peripheral blood mononuclear cells from that sample were used for TCR beta sequencing. Genomic DNA extraction from the blood cell samples was performed with the Qiagen DNeasy Blood Extraction Kit. As to this clone: Its antigen is unknown. No much larger clonotype is one base removed from it; base qualities were not supplied.

Taken from the germline V gene (reference sequence), the CDR1 and CDR2 loops are LNHNV and YYDKDF. After removal of 8 bases from V and 4 bases from J, the junction retains 6 bases not matched to a gene. The CDR3 sequence holds 13 residues, the cysteine and phenylalanine included. This entry keeps only the CDR3 DNA: 39 bases, framed from base 1. The chain is encoded by TRBV15 joined to TRBJ2-7; 9 central bases correspond to TRBD1. Sequencing was performed on PBMCs. The receptor was isolated from a woman younger than 30 in good health and CMV-seropositive. The CDR3 sequence is CATQRDRAYEQYF. Here is the DNA: TGTGCCACCCAAAGGGACAGGGCATACGAGCAGTACTTC.